A single T cell receptor beta chain is shown here with its context. Its antigen is unidentified. These data are taken from a study of beta chain features in type 1 diabetes. General observations from the study: VDJ junctions from type 1 diabetes patients carried fewer insertions and larger deletions.

V shed 8 bases and J 1 base; nucleotides not matched to a gene: 4. The CDR3 runs 15 residues. Germline CDR1 is SGHTA and CDR2 is FQGNSA. Expressed TCRB transcripts were sequenced after all isolated RNA was converted to cDNA. Some clones are missing from TCRdb's copy, which holds only in-frame ones; the method was immunoSEQ multiplex PCR. The sample has roughly 450,000 clones; 9.5% to 12% are singletons. The chain uses TRBV7-2 and TRBJ2-3; TRBD2 matches 12 bases. The receptor was isolated from a woman aged 18-29 years in good health. The sequenced sample was naive CD4+ T cells from blood. CDR3: CASGLAGGRTDTQYF. DNA for the CDR3: TGTGCCAGCGGTCTAGCGGGAGGGCGCACAGATACGCAGTATTTT.